Below, 29 T cell receptor beta chains from the same sample are listed, as sequenced in a study of blood T cells in healthy people across ages. Then a second PCR, running roughly 7 to 11 cycles, was carried out with a sample-barcoded 5' primer and a J-beta primer mix. TCRdb re-derived calls from the 5' RACE reads in MiXCR, one entry per CDR3 protein. This sample has some 370,000 distinct CDR3 sequences; about 49% occur once, and the top ten carry 50% to 65%. The sample comprised blood. Receptors originate from a man in his sixties in good health.

The chain couples TRBV14 to TRBJ2-1; 8 nucleotides line up with TRBD2. The CDR3 spans 15 residues. Germline trimming cut 4 bases from V and 5 bases from J; bases unmatched to any gene: 7. The germline gives CDR1 SGHDN, CDR2 FVKESK. Here the CDR3 reads CASSPSGGTNNEQFF. The DNA of the CDR3 is TGTGCCAGCAGCCCGTCGGGGGGGACTAACAATGAGCAGTTCTTC.

The chain joins TRBV7-2 to TRBJ2-7; no definite D call. V dropped 1 base and J dropped 2 bases, with 12 bases sitting between them. Germline-derived CDR1 and CDR2 are SGHTA and FQGNSA. The CDR3 consists of 15 residues. This CDR3 is CASSLGSLEAYEQYF. CDR3 sequence (DNA): TGTGCCAGCAGCTTAGGGAGCTTAGAGGCCTACGAGCAGTACTTC.

The gene calls are TRBV3-1 and TRBJ2-7, with 10 bases fitting TRBD2. The CDR3 has 15 amino acids. Germline values: CDR1 LGHDT, CDR2 YNNKEL (reference sequence). J was trimmed by 7 bases and V by 3 bases; bases with no gene match: 9. The CDR3: CASSHSPSGGNEQYF. CDR3 DNA: TGTGCCAGCAGCCATTCGCCTAGCGGGGGTAATGAGCAGTACTTC.

V is TRBV20-1 and J is TRBJ2-7; 7 bases fit TRBD2. The CDR3 totals 13 residues. From germline, CDR1 is DFQATT and CDR2 SNEGSKA (reference sequence). Here the CDR3 DNA reads TGCAGAGGGAGCGGGGTGGGCTCCTACGAGCAGTACTTC. It encodes CRGSGVGSYEQYF.

In the case of this clonotype: The junction differs from germline at one of its ends, possibly a read error. The gene calls are TRBV6-5 and TRBJ1-2; D is uncertain. This CDR3 spans 14 amino acids. Per germline, CDR1 MNHEY and CDR2 SVGAGI. Here the CDR3 DNA reads TGTGCCGGCAGTTACGTGCGGGCTGACTATGGCTACACCTTC. Translated: CAGSYVRADYGYTF.

This clonotype was observed a few times. The rearrangement joins TRBV20-1 to TRBJ2-7; TRBD2 matches at 12 bases. The trim removed 3 bases at V and 6 bases at J, leaving 6 bases unmatched. This CDR3 has 14 residues. Per germline, CDR1 DFQATT and CDR2 SNEGSKA (reference sequence). The CDR3 spells CSASRGLAGGEQYF. In DNA, the CDR3 is TGCAGTGCTAGCCGGGGACTAGCGGGCGGCGAGCAGTACTTC.

This clonotype has a single count. The gene calls are TRBV29-1 and TRBJ2-7, with 7 bases identical to TRBD2. With 3 bases clipped from V and 7 bases from J, the junction kept 3 bases outside the gene matches. Germline-derived CDR1 and CDR2 are SQVTM and ANQGSEA. This CDR3 is built from 11 residues. The CDR3: CSVETGGEQYF. For the CDR3, the DNA is TGCAGCGTTGAGACGGGGGGTGAGCAGTACTTC.

This chain links TRBV12-3 or TRBV12-4 with TRBJ2-3; tentative D call: TRBD2 (6 bases). The CDR3 contains 16 residues. V lost 0 bases to trimming and J lost 4 bases, with 14 bases between them. This chain's CDR3 is CASSLAAGRASDTQYF. For the CDR3, the DNA is TGTGCCAGCAGTTTAGCTGCGGGACGGGCGTCAGATACGCAGTATTTT.

This clonotype was seen a few times. The genes are TRBV11-2 and TRBJ2-1, with D perhaps matching TRBD1 or TRBD2 (5 bases each). The CDR3 is 15 residues long. From germline, CDR1 is SGHAT and CDR2 FQNNGV. The V end was cut by 3 bases, the J end by 6 bases, with 15 bases between. CDR3 in DNA: TGTGCCAGCAGCTTGGGCGGGCTGAGGGGCAATGAGCAGTTCTTC. This gives the protein CASSLGGLRGNEQFF.

This clonotype was recorded once. V usage is TRBV20-1 and J usage is TRBJ2-1; no clear D gene. CDR1 is DFQATT, CDR2 SNEGSKA, per germline (reference sequence). The CDR3 length is 15 residues. The germline V and J ends were trimmed by 0 bases and 10 bases, with 19 bases remaining between them. The CDR3 is CSARERFGRTKEQFF. For the CDR3, the DNA is TGCAGTGCTAGAGAAAGATTCGGCAGGACGAAGGAGCAGTTCTTC.

This sequence joins TRBV25-1 and TRBJ1-5; D gene uncertain. V lost 4 bases to trimming and J lost 0 bases, with 7 bases between them. Germline CDR1 reads MGHDK; CDR2 reads SYGVNS. The CDR3 sequence is 14 residues long. The CDR3 region is CASSGVYSNQPQHF. CDR3 DNA sequence: TGTGCCAGCAGTGGGGTTTATAGCAATCAGCCCCAGCATTTT.

Concerning this clonotype: A clone one base away is much larger, so this may be a read error. The V gene is TRBV20-1, the J gene TRBJ2-1, with TRBD2 identical over 8 bases. V lost 6 bases, J lost 8 bases, and 15 bases stayed unmatched. The CDR3 length is 15 residues. Germline CDR1 is DFQATT and CDR2 is SNEGSKA (reference sequence). CDR3 residues: CSASKGGLAIHEQFF. CDR3 DNA: TGCAGTGCATCCAAGGGTGGACTAGCCATCCATGAGCAGTTCTTC.

This chain joins TRBV4-1 and TRBJ2-1; D not resolved. The length of the CDR3 is 14 residues. V was pared by 3 bases and J by 5 bases, with 11 bases between. Germline V gene lookup returns CDR1 MGHRA and CDR2 YSYEKL. As DNA, the CDR3 is TGCGCCAGCAGCCAGGCAGTGATTAACAATGAGCAGTTCTTC. Its protein is CASSQAVINNEQFF.

This sequence joins TRBV4-3 and TRBJ2-2; 8 bases map to TRBD1. Germline CDR1 and CDR2: LGHNA and YSLEER. The J segment lost 6 bases and the V segment lost 5 bases, leaving 11 bases of the junction unmatched. The length of the CDR3 is 16 residues. Here the CDR3 reads CASSAGTGVEPGELFF. CDR3 in DNA: TGCGCCAGCAGCGCCGGGACAGGAGTCGAACCCGGGGAGCTGTTTTTT.

This clonotype was seen a few times. This chain connects TRBV5-1 to TRBJ1-6, with a possible D match to TRBD1 (5 bases). Trimming removed 3 bases at V and 9 bases at J, with 10 bases between. There are 13 residues in the CDR3. Germline V CDR1 and CDR2: SGHRS, YFSETQ. Here the CDR3 reads CASSSAGISPLHF. Here the CDR3 DNA reads TGCGCCAGCAGCTCCGCAGGGATTTCACCCCTCCACTTT.

About this clonotype: A junction boundary mismatches the germline segment, possibly from a read error. This rearrangement joins TRBV6-6 to TRBJ2-7; 8 bases fit TRBD2. The germline V gene has CDR1 MNHNY and CDR2 SVGAGI (reference sequence). This CDR3 spans 15 amino acids. DNA for the CDR3: TGTGCCGGCAGTTCCCCGGGACTAGTATCCTACGAGCAGTACTTC. Protein product: CAGSSPGLVSYEQYF.

This clonotype was recorded only once. The chain joins TRBV29-1 to TRBJ1-1, with D hard to call. Trimming cost V 7 bases and J 4 bases, with 16 bases left between them. The CDR3 has 13 residues. Germline V gene lookup returns CDR1 SQVTM and CDR2 ANQGSEA. The CDR3 here is CSALVARGTEAFF. CDR3 DNA sequence: TGCAGCGCACTTGTTGCACGGGGCACTGAAGCTTTCTTT.

This chain connects TRBV12-3 or TRBV12-4 to TRBJ2-1, with a weak D call TRBD2 (7 bases). The V end was cut by 3 bases, the J end by 10 bases, with 10 bases between. This CDR3 comprises 12 residues. This chain's CDR3 is CASSFPGGEQFF. The CDR3 DNA follows: TGTGCCAGCAGTTTTCCGGGGGGCGAGCAGTTCTTC.

The rearrangement uses TRBV3-1 and TRBJ2-7; maybe TRBD2 (5 bases). V lost 4 bases and J 0 bases, leaving 13 bases between the germline ends. Looked up from germline, CDR1 is LGHDT and CDR2 is YNNKEL (reference sequence). The CDR3 is made up of 15 amino acids. For the CDR3, the DNA is TGTGCCAGCAGCCCGACGAAGGCGGGCTCCTACGAGCAGTACTTC. Its protein is CASSPTKAGSYEQYF.

The chain recombines TRBV20-1 with TRBJ2-3; either TRBD1 or TRBD2 may supply D (6 bases each). Deletions cut 6 bases from V and 5 bases from J, with 24 bases between. The CDR3 has 16 amino acids. Germline lookup yields CDR1 DFQATT and CDR2 SNEGSKA (reference sequence). This chain's CDR3 is CSARNAMAGHVDTQYF. Written as DNA, the CDR3 is TGCAGTGCGCGGAACGCTATGGCGGGACACGTAGATACGCAGTATTTT.

V and J are TRBV11-2 and TRBJ2-2; tentatively, D is TRBD1 (6 bases). CDR3 length: 15 residues. Germline V gene data show CDR1 as SGHAT and CDR2 as FQNNGV. V was clipped by 7 bases and J by 0 bases, with 12 bases between them. The CDR3 loop reads CASTGTTANTGELFF. CDR3 DNA: TGTGCCAGCACCGGGACAACCGCGAACACCGGGGAGCTGTTTTTT.

The chain joins TRBV19 to TRBJ2-1, with D tentatively TRBD2 (7 bases). In germline, CDR1 is LNHDA, CDR2 SQIVND (reference sequence). The CDR3 contains 18 residues. Trimming pared 0 bases from V and 2 bases from J, leaving 17 bases between. DNA for the CDR3: TGTGCCAGTAGTATAGACGGAAGGGGGGGTCTACCCTACAATGAGCAGTTCTTC. Translating gives CASSIDGRGGLPYNEQFF.

This clonotype was seen more than once but under ten times. The CDR3 region has the DNA TGCGCCAGCAGCTTGGGGACAGGCATCTATGGCTACACCTTC. It codes for CASSLGTGIYGYTF. The V and J genes are TRBV5-1 and TRBJ1-2; TRBD1 aligns across 7 bases. Germline CDR1 is SGHRS and CDR2 is YFSETQ. V dropped 0 bases and J dropped 4; count of bases not matched to a gene: 3. This CDR3 comprises 14 residues.

The chain employs TRBV21-1 and TRBJ2-7; the table's D gene call, TRBD1, was not cross checked with the DNA. TRBV21-1 is a pseudogene locus. This CDR3 comprises 16 residues. CDR3 nucleotide sequence: TGTGCCAGCAGCAAAGAGCGGGGACAGGCGACCTACGAGCAGTACTTC. Translating it yields CASSKERGQATYEQYF.

The chain has TRBV6-5 and TRBJ2-2, with D perhaps being TRBD1 or TRBD2 (5 bases each). The CDR3 contains 18 residues. Germline CDR1 and CDR2: MNHEY and SVGAGI. V was clipped by 4 bases and J by 2 bases, with 20 bases between them. CDR3 in DNA: TGTGCCAGCAGTTCTGGACTGGGACGACTCCCTAACACCGGGGAGCTGTTTTTT. Amino acid sequence: CASSSGLGRLPNTGELFF.

J is TRBJ2-1 and V is TRBV7-8, with TRBD2 identical over 8 bases. The CDR3 has 16 residues. Germline CDR1 is SGHVS and CDR2 is FQNEAQ. Unmatched junction bases numbered 5, after V lost 1 base and J lost 3 bases. CDR3 sequence: CASSLGGGLYYNEQFF. The CDR3 region has the DNA TGTGCCAGCAGCTTAGGCGGGGGGCTTTACTACAATGAGCAGTTCTTC.

The rearrangement uses TRBV11-2 and TRBJ2-1, with 7 bases lining up with TRBD1. Germline V gives CDR1 SGHAT, CDR2 FQNNGV. Unmatched junction bases numbered 10, after V lost 5 bases and J lost 0 bases. The CDR3 spans 17 residues. The CDR3 bases are TGTGCCAGCAGCCCACGCACAGGGGTTTTCTCCTACAATGAGCAGTTCTTC. Protein: CASSPRTGVFSYNEQFF. Variable domain in full (rest from reference TRBV11-2 and TRBJ2-1): EAGVAQSPRYKIIEKRQSVAFWCNPISGHATLYWYQQILGQGPKLLIQFQNNGVVDDSQLPKDRFSAERLKGVDSTLKIQPAKLEDSAVYLCASSPRTGVFSYNEQFFGPGTRLTVL.

The rearrangement joins TRBV5-6 to TRBJ1-2, with a possible D match to TRBD1 (6 bases). Germline assignment: CDR1 SGHDT and CDR2 YYEEEE. V lost 6 bases and J 0 bases, leaving 12 bases between the germline ends. This CDR3 region has 14 residues. As DNA, the CDR3 is TGTGCCAGCACCCGACAGGCACCTAACTATGGCTACACCTTC. It codes for CASTRQAPNYGYTF. The entire variable domain, with the rest obtained from reference TRBV5-6 and TRBJ1-2, is as follows: DAGVTQSPTHLIKTRGQQVTLRCSPKSGHDTVSWYQQALGQGPQFIFQYYEEEERQRGNFPDRFSGHQFPNYSSELNVNALLLGDSALYLCASTRQAPNYGYTFGSGTRLTVV.

The chain has TRBV6-4 and TRBJ2-3; TRBD2 matches 7 bases. The junction had 8 bases not matched to a gene; V was cut back by 6 bases and J by 5 bases. Looked up from germline, CDR1 is MRHNA and CDR2 is SNTAGT. The CDR3 sequence is 14 residues long. The CDR3 is CASSHAGGIDTQYF. The CDR3 DNA follows: TGTGCCAGCAGCCACGCCGGGGGGATAGATACGCAGTATTTT.